This record concerns one T cell receptor (beta chain) sequence. In the source study's methods: Cell counts per sample came from amplifying reference gene primers. The data were produced by immunoSEQ multiplex PCR, yet TCRdb's version contains in-frame clones alone and is incomplete. V and J calls and clone size are given by that table; D and trimming were obtained from the DNA. The data show 200,000 or so clones, 80% to 90% seen once. The record originates from a study of blood T cell repertoires in COVID-19. Study context: Collection of acute and convalescent COVID-19 samples took place in the United States, Italy and Spain. T cells, B-cell-depleted T cells, or PBMCs supplied cDNA or gDNA.

This CDR3 has 15 residues. Deletions cut 1 base from V and 9 bases from J, with 13 bases between. CDR1 SGHTA and CDR2 FQGNSA come from the germline V gene. The origin of this receptor is a woman aged 70 to 79 with active or convalescent COVID-19. V and J are TRBV7-2 and TRBJ1-6; D uncertain. The material sequenced was peripheral blood. CDR3 in DNA: TGTGCCAGCAGCTTAGGTGCAGGATTGGGTTCACCCCTCCACTTT. This sequence encodes CASSLGAGLGSPLHF.